A selection of T cell receptor beta chains follows, all from one sample in a study of T cells expressing NK-cell markers. TCRdb re-analyzed the 5' RACE reads; it lists each CDR3 protein once, without DNA. Its table records fewer than 400,000 distinct CDR3 sequences. Sequenced material: blood T cells: a sorted CD56 or NKG2C T cell subset, CD4+ or CD8+ T cells, or bulk PBMC T cells (not recorded which). All receptors come from a man aged 18-75 years in good health. CDR3s include the opening cysteine and the closing phenylalanine or tryptophan. Each record gives: V gene, CDR3 length, J gene, CDR3 protein.

TRBV20-1	15	TRBJ2-1	CSARAPQRNYNEQFF
TRBV6-1	14	TRBJ1-1	CASSPHKFGGEAFF
TRBV20-1	12	TRBJ2-1	CSASALADEQFF
TRBV6-1	15	TRBJ2-7	CASSGTDRVTYEQYF
TRBV6-5	13	TRBJ1-2	CASSNQGAHGYTF
TRBV7-9	16	TRBJ1-2	CASSLAQAGGINGYTF
TRBV7-2	15	TRBJ2-7	CASSLARTLSYEQYF
TRBV12-3/TRBV12-4	15	TRBJ2-5	CASSLSRGDRETQYF
TRBV7-6	13	TRBJ2-4	CASGRGDKNIQYF
TRBV7-9	11	TRBJ2-4	CASSSWGIQYF
TRBV12-3/TRBV12-4	13	TRBJ1-6	CASSASQGDPLHF
TRBV5-1	15	TRBJ2-3	CASRRGTGSADTQYF
TRBV3-1	14	TRBJ1-4	CASSQDSANEKLFF
TRBV4-1	14	TRBJ2-7	CASSQGSGGYEQYF
TRBV6-2/TRBV6-3	14	TRBJ2-7	CASNPHRGAYEQYF
TRBV20-1	15	TRBJ1-3	CSARDDRDPGNTIYF
TRBV20-1	15	TRBJ2-7	CSAHPGQGSRYEQYF
TRBV12-3/TRBV12-4	16	TRBJ2-2	CASSNRQTSRTGELFF
TRBV6-1	13	TRBJ2-7	CASRTGLGYEQYF
TRBV5-6	17	TRBJ2-1	CASSLVSRDYDRSEQFF
TRBV6-1	15	TRBJ1-1	CASSRFVGGDTEAFF
TRBV28	15	TRBJ2-5	CASSLFRLAGAVNDF